The clone carrying this T cell receptor (beta chain) has at least ten counts. What it recognizes is unknown. The time point denotes: sample taken at primary tumor resection. Tumor, nontumor lung or frozen PBMC supplied whole RNA, sequenced without sorting. Donation came from approximately 69 patients with untreated early-stage non-small cell lung cancer. Germline-derived CDR1 and CDR2 are SGHTA and FQGNSA. V was shortened by 4 bases and J by 4 bases, with 7 bases between the two germline ends. CDR3 length: 12 residues. TCRdb called the 5' RACE reads again in MiXCR, with one record for every CDR3 protein. This table has more than 9,000 distinct CDR3 sequences, approximately 8.6% appearing once. This sample stems from a study of spatial heterogeneity in lung cancer. Study-level information: The count of detected beta-chain sequences consistently exceeded that of alpha-chain sequences. TCR and UMI combinations that were unique each appeared, on average, more than ten times in raw reads. Study-level findings and limits: Ubiquitous expanded tumor TCRs were seen in blood more at resection than at follow-up.

The clonotype originates from a male donor with early-stage non-small cell lung cancer. Specimen: PBMCs, collected at surgery. The V and J genes are TRBV7-2 and TRBJ1-2; unclear D gene. The CDR3 reads CASSSGPYGYTF. The CDR3 DNA sequence: TGTGCCAGCAGCTCAGGACCCTATGGCTACACCTTC.